Included here is one T cell receptor (beta chain) sequence, with context. Its cognate antigen is unknown. This specimen belongs to a study of PD-1 blockade in classical Hodgkin lymphoma. Findings and caveats of the study: What drove the repertoire differences, possibly disease activity or prior therapy, has not been defined.

Germline lookup yields CDR1 MDHEN and CDR2 SYDVKM. This CDR3 has 17 amino acids. V lost 6 bases, J lost 0 bases, and 18 bases lay in between. Documented time point: newly diagnosed, previously untreated cHL patient sample. Peripheral samples used as comparators were newly diagnosed, untreated classical Hodgkin lymphoma PBMCs. Only in-frame clones appear in the TCRdb table, and some are missing; sequencing was by immunoSEQ multiplex PCR. This table holds about 30,000 clones, around 94% found once. The chain uses TRBV28 and TRBJ1-5; tentatively, D is TRBD1 (5 bases). The source is a human donor with classical Hodgkin lymphoma. The specimen sequenced was peripheral blood mononuclear cells (PBMCs). The CDR3 bases are TGTGCCAGCAGCCCCCGAGGGGTTGGGGATAGCAATCAGCCCCAGCATTTT. Protein: CASSPRGVGDSNQPQHF.